This T cell receptor (beta chain) comes out of a study of PD-1 blockade in classical Hodgkin lymphoma. As concerns this clone: What it binds is not known.

Only in-frame clones appear in the TCRdb table, and some are missing; sequencing was by immunoSEQ multiplex PCR. The sample lists 20,000 to 30,000 clones, about 89% occurring once. The time point is: newly diagnosed, previously untreated cHL patient sample. Thawed PBMCs yielded CD4+ T cells through magnetic negative selection. It was PBMCs in newly diagnosed, untreated classical Hodgkin lymphoma that served as comparison. Study outcomes and limitations: At baseline, newly diagnosed patients reportedly showed less TCR diversity than healthy donors. What caused the repertoire differences, perhaps disease activity or prior therapy, remains undefined.

The TCR comes from a human donor with classical Hodgkin lymphoma. The sample comprised CD4+ T cells from blood.

DNA of the CDR3: TGTGCCAGCAGCCCCGATCTGCGCAAGCAGTACTTC. Translating gives CASSPDLRKQYF. The chain has TRBV7-9 and TRBJ2-7; unclear D gene. This CDR3 is 12 amino acids long. V lost 5 bases and J 8 bases, leaving 13 bases between the germline ends. Germline V gives CDR1 SEHNR, CDR2 FQNEAQ (reference sequence).